These T cell receptor beta chains were read from a single sample in a study of blood T cell repertoires in COVID-19. Assay: immunoSEQ multiplex PCR; the TCRdb copy retains only in-frame clones and omits some. The sample includes about 260,000 clones, roughly 90% of them seen just once. The sequencing sample was made of peripheral blood. The source is a man in his thirties or forties with active or convalescent COVID-19. The CDR3 runs from the conserved cysteine through the conserved F or W. The order of the fields is clone size, D gene, V gene, J gene, CDR3 protein, CDR3 DNA. The D gene is left open where the match is weak. Clone sizes are given selectively: once, few, many, or a class where the clone is expanded.

size: .
D: .
V: TRBV27
J: TRBJ2-7
CDR3: CASSLLGVGRGGNEQYF
DNA: TGTGCCAGCAGTTTATTGGGGGTTGGGCGGGGAGGCAACGAGCAGTACTTC

size: few
D: .
V: TRBV6-2/TRBV6-3
J: TRBJ2-7
CDR3: CASSSYYEQYF
DNA: TGTGCCAGCAGTTCCTACTACGAGCAGTACTTC

size: .
D: .
V: TRBV27
J: TRBJ2-7
CDR3: CASSPRGDSYEQYF
DNA: TGTGCCAGCAGTCCCCGGGGAGACTCCTACGAGCAGTACTTC

size: .
D: TRBD1
V: TRBV19
J: TRBJ2-3
CDR3: CASRDRGRGTDTQYF
DNA: TGTGCCAGTCGGGACAGGGGCCGAGGCACAGATACGCAGTATTTT

size: .
D: .
V: TRBV4-1
J: TRBJ2-3
CDR3: CASSNLPRRERSTDTQYF
DNA: TGCGCCAGCAGTAACCTACCTCGACGGGAACGTAGCACAGATACGCAGTATTTT

size: .
D: TRBD1
V: TRBV6-1
J: TRBJ1-1
CDR3: CASSETGANTEAFF
DNA: TGTGCCAGCAGTGAAACAGGGGCGAACACTGAAGCTTTCTTT

size: .
D: TRBD1
V: TRBV7-8
J: TRBJ1-1
CDR3: CASSWDRLGMNTEAFF
DNA: TGTGCCAGCAGTTGGGACAGGCTCGGAATGAACACTGAAGCTTTCTTT

size: .
D: .
V: TRBV7-8
J: TRBJ2-1
CDR3: CASSRFGLHNEQFF
DNA: TGTGCCAGCAGCCGTTTTGGGCTACACAATGAGCAGTTCTTC

size: .
D: TRBD2
V: TRBV7-9
J: TRBJ2-2
CDR3: CASSNLAGRTGELFF
DNA: TGTGCCAGCAGCAATCTAGCGGGGCGGACCGGGGAGCTGTTTTTT

size: .
D: .
V: TRBV7-9
J: TRBJ1-3
CDR3: CASSKGGSGSGNTIYF
DNA: TGTGCCAGCAGCAAAGGCGGGTCTGGCTCTGGAAACACCATATATTTT

size: .
D: TRBD2
V: TRBV11-2
J: TRBJ2-7
CDR3: CASSAPLAGGLYEQYF
DNA: TGTGCCAGCAGCGCCCCGCTAGCGGGGGGATTGTACGAGCAGTACTTC

size: .
D: TRBD2
V: TRBV7-6
J: TRBJ2-1
CDR3: CASSPAGGGPNNEQFF
DNA: TGTGCCAGCAGCCCCGCGGGCGGGGGTCCAAACAATGAGCAGTTCTTC

size: once
D: TRBD1
V: TRBV9
J: TRBJ1-1
CDR3: CASSVDRGTEAFF
DNA: TGTGCCAGCAGCGTCGACAGGGGCACTGAAGCTTTCTTT

size: .
D: .
V: TRBV3-1/TRBV3-2
J: TRBJ1-2
CDR3: CASSPSPGSDYTF
DNA: TGTGCCAGCAGCCCCTCCCCAGGGTCGGACTACACCTTC

size: .
D: TRBD1
V: TRBV7-9
J: TRBJ1-2
CDR3: CASSRTGDGYTF
DNA: TGTGCCAGCAGCCGGACAGGGGATGGCTACACCTTC

size: .
D: TRBD1
V: TRBV7-2
J: TRBJ2-7
CDR3: CASSWAGGDYEQYF
DNA: TGTGCCAGCAGCTGGGCAGGGGGTGACTACGAGCAGTACTTC

size: .
D: TRBD1
V: TRBV6-6
J: TRBJ2-7
CDR3: CASSRTGGEQYF
DNA: TGTGCCAGCAGCCGGACAGGGGGCGAGCAGTACTTC

size: .
D: TRBD1
V: TRBV19
J: TRBJ2-7
CDR3: CASSIETGVDYEQYF
DNA: TGTGCCAGTAGTATAGAAACAGGGGTAGACTACGAGCAGTACTTC

size: .
D: TRBD1
V: TRBV5-5
J: TRBJ1-2
CDR3: CASSFSGQGHGYTF
DNA: TGTGCCAGCAGCTTTTCCGGACAGGGCCATGGCTACACCTTC

size: .
D: .
V: TRBV12-3/TRBV12-4
J: TRBJ2-1
CDR3: CASSFFGDNEQFF
DNA: TGTGCCAGCAGTTTTTTCGGGGACAATGAGCAGTTCTTC

size: .
D: TRBD1
V: TRBV7-9
J: TRBJ2-7
CDR3: CASSSDLQGGLGEQYF
DNA: TGTGCCAGCAGCTCAGATCTACAGGGGGGTTTGGGTGAGCAGTACTTC

size: .
D: .
V: TRBV29-1
J: TRBJ2-2
CDR3: CSVEADYNTGELFF
DNA: TGCAGCGTTGAGGCAGACTATAACACCGGGGAGCTGTTTTTT

size: .
D: TRBD2
V: TRBV27
J: TRBJ2-7
CDR3: CASRPSGGRYEQYF
DNA: TGTGCCAGTCGCCCTAGCGGGGGAAGGTACGAGCAGTACTTC

size: .
D: .
V: TRBV28
J: TRBJ1-2
CDR3: CASSFAGGNYGYTF
DNA: TGTGCCAGCAGTTTTGCCGGGGGAAACTATGGCTACACCTTC

size: few
D: TRBD2
V: TRBV27
J: TRBJ2-7
CDR3: CASRLSGSSYEQYF
DNA: TGTGCCAGCAGGCTTAGCGGGAGTTCCTACGAGCAGTACTTC

size: .
D: .
V: TRBV5-1
J: TRBJ2-7
CDR3: CASRSYYEQYF
DNA: TGCGCCAGCAGATCCTACTACGAGCAGTACTTC

size: .
D: .
V: TRBV6-2/TRBV6-3
J: TRBJ2-7
CDR3: CASSYSHRAYEQYF
DNA: TGTGCCAGCAGTTACTCCCACAGGGCCTACGAGCAGTACTTC